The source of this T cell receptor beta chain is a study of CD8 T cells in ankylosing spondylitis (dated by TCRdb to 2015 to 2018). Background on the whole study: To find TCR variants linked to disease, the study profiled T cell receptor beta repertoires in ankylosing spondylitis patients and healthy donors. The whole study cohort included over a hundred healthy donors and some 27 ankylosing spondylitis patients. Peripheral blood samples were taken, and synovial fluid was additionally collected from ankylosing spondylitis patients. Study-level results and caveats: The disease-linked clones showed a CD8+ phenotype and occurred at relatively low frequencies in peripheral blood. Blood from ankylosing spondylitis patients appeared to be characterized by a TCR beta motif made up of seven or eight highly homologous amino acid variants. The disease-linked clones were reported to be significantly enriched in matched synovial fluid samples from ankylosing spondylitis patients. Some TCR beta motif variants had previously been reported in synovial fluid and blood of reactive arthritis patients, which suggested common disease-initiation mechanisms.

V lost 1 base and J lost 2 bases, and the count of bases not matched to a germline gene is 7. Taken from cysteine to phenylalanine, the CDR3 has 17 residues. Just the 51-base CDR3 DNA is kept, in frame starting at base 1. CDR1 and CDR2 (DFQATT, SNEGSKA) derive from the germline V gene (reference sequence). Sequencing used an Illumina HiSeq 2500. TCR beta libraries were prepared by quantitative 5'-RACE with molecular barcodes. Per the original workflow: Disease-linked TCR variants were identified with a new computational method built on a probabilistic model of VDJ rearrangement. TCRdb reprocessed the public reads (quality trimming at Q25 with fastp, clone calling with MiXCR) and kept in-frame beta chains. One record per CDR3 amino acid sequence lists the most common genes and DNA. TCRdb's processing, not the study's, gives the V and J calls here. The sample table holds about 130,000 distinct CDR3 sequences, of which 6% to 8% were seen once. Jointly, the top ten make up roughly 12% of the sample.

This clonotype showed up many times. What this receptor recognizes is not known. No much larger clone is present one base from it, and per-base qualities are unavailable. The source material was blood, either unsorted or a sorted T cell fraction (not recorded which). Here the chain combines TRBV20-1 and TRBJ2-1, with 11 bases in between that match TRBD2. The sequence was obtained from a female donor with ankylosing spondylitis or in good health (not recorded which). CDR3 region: CSARVYSGGAAYNEQFF. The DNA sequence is TGCAGTGCTAGAGTCTATAGCGGGGGGGCCGCCTACAATGAGCAGTTCTTC.